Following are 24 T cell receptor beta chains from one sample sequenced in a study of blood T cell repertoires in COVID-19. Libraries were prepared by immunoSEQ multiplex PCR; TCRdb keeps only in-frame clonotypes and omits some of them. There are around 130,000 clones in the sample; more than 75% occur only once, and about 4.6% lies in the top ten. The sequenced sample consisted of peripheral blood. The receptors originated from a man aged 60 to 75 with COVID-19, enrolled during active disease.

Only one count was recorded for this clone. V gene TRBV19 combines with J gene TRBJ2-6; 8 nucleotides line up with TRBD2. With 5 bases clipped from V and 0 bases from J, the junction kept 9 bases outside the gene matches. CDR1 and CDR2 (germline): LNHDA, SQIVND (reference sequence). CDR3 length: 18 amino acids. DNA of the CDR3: TGTGCCAGTAGTCGGGAGGGCAGGGGCCGCTCTGGGGCCAACGTCCTGACTTTC. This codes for CASSREGRGRSGANVLTF.

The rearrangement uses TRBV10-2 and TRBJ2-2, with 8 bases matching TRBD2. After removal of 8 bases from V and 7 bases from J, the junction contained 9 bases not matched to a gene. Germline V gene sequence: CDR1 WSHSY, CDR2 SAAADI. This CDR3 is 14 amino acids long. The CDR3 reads CASCPGLDGGELFF. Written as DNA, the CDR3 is TGCGCCAGCTGTCCGGGACTAGACGGCGGGGAGCTGTTTTTT.

The CDR3 coding sequence is TGTGCCAGCAGTTCAGGGACAGCCCCTGGCGAGAGCGCAGATACGCAGTATTTT. Its translation is CASSSGTAPGESADTQYF. The V gene is TRBV6-2 or TRBV6-3, the J gene TRBJ2-3; 7 bases fit TRBD1. The CDR3 contains 18 residues. The V gene's germline CDR1 is MNHEY and CDR2 SVGEGT. The J segment lost 4 bases and the V segment lost 4 bases, leaving 17 bases of the junction unmatched.

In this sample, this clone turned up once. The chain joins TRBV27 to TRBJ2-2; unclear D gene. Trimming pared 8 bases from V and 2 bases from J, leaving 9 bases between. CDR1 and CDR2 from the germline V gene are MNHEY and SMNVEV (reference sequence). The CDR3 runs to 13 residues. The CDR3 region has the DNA TGTGCCAGCGCCAGTTCTAACACCGGGGAGCTGTTTTTT. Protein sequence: CASASSNTGELFF.

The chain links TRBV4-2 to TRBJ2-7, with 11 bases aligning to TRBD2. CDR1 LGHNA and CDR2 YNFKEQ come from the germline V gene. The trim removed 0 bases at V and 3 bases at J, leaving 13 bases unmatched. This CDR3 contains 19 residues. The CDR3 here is CASSQDLWLAGGSYYEQYF. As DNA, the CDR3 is TGTGCCAGCAGCCAAGATCTTTGGCTAGCGGGGGGCTCCTACTACGAGCAGTACTTC.

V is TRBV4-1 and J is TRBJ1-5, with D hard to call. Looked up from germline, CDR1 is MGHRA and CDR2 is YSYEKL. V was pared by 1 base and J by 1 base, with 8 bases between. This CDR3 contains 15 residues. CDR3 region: CASSQVDTSNQPQHF. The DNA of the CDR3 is TGCGCCAGCAGCCAAGTAGACACGAGCAATCAGCCCCAGCATTTT.

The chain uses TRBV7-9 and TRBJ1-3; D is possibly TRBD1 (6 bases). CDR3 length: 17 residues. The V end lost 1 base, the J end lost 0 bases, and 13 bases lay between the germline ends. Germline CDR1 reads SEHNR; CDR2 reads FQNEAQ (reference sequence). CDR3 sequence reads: CASSLGQGFVSGNTIYF. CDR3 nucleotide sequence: TGTGCCAGCAGCTTAGGCCAGGGGTTCGTCTCTGGAAACACCATATATTTT.

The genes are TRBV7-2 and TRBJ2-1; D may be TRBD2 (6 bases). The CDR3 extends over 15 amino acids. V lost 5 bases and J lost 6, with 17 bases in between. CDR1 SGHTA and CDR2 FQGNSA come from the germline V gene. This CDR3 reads CASSPGLPPGNEQFF. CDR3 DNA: TGTGCCAGCAGCCCGGGACTTCCCCCGGGCAATGAGCAGTTCTTC.

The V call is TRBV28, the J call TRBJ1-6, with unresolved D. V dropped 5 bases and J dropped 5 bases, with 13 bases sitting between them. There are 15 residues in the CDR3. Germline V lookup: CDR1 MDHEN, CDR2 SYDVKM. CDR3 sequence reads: CASSAGYSNNSPLHF. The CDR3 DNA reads TGTGCCAGCAGTGCCGGTTATAGCAATAATTCACCCCTCCACTTT. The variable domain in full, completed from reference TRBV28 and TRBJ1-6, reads DVKVTQSSRYLVKRTGEKVFLECVQDMDHENMFWYRQDPGLGLRLIYFSYDVKMKEKGDIPEGYSVSREKKERFSLILESASTNQTSMYLCASSAGYSNNSPLHFGNGTRLTVT.

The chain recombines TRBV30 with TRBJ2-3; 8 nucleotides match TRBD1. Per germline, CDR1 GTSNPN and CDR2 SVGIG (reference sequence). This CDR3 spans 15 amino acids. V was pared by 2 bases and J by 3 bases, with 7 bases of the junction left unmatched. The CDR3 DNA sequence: TGTGCCTGGAGTCGGACAGGGTCGGCAACAGATACGCAGTATTTT. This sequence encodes CAWSRTGSATDTQYF.

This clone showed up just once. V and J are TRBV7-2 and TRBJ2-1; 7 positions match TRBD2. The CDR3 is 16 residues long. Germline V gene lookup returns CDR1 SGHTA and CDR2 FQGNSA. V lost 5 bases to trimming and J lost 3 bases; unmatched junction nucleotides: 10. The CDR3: CASSDHGGSSYNEQFF. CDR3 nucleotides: TGTGCCAGCAGCGATCACGGGGGGAGTAGCTACAATGAGCAGTTCTTC.

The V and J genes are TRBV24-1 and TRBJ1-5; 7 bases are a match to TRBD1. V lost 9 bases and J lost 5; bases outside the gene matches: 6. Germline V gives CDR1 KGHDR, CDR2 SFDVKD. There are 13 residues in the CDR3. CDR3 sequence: CATSGQGDQPQHF. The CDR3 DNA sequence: TGTGCCACCTCGGGCCAGGGGGATCAGCCCCAGCATTTT.

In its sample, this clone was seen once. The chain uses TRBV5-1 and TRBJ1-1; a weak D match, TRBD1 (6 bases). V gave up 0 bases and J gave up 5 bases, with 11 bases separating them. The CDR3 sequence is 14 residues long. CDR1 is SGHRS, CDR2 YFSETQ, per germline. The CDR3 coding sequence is TGCGCCAGCAGCTTGGTTGGGGGCGGGACTGAAGCTTTCTTT. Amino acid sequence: CASSLVGGGTEAFF. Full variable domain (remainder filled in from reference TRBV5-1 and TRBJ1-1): KAGVTQTPRYLIKTRGQQVTLSCSPISGHRSVSWYQQTPGQGLQFLFEYFSETQRNKGNFPGRFSGRQFSNSRSEMNVSTLELGDSALYLCASSLVGGGTEAFFGQGTRLTVV.

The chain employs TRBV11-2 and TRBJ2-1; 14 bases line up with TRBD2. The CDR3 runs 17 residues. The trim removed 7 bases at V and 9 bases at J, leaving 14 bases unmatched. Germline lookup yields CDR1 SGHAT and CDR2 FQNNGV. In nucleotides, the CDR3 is TGTGCCAGCACCCGGGATCCGGGACTAGCGGGAGTTGGTGAGCAGTTCTTC. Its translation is CASTRDPGLAGVGEQFF.

DNA for the CDR3: TGTGCCAGCAGACCCACTAGCGGTAGCTCCTACAATGAGCAGTTCTTC. It encodes CASRPTSGSSYNEQFF. V is TRBV7-9 and J is TRBJ2-1; 8 positions agree with TRBD2. CDR1 and CDR2 (germline): SEHNR, FQNEAQ (reference sequence). CDR3 length: 16 residues. The V segment lost 6 bases and the J segment 0 bases; nucleotides outside the gene matches: 7.

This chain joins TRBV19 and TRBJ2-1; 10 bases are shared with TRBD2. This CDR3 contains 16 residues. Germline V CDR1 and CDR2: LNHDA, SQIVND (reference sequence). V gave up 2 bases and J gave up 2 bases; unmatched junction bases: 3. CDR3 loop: CASSILTSGTYNEQFF. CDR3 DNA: TGTGCCAGTAGTATACTTACTAGCGGGACCTACAATGAGCAGTTCTTC.

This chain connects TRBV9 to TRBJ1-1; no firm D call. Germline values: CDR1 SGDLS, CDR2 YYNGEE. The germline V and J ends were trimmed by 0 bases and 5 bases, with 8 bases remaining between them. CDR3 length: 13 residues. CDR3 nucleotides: TGTGCCAGCAGCGTAGTTACACAGACTGAAGCTTTCTTT. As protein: CASSVVTQTEAFF.

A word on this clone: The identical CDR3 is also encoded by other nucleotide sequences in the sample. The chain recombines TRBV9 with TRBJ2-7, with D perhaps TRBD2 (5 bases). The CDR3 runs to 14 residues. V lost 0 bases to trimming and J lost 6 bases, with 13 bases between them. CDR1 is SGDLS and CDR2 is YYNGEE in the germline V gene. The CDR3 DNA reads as TGTGCCAGCAGCGTAGCCTATCGAGGAGGCGAGCAGTACTTC. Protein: CASSVAYRGGEQYF.

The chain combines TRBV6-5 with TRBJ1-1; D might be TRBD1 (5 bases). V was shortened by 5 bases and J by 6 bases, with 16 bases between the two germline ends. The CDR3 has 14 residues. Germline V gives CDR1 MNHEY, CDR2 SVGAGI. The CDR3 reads CASSPARGLPEAFF. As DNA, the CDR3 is TGTGCCAGCAGTCCAGCAAGGGGTCTTCCTGAAGCTTTCTTT.

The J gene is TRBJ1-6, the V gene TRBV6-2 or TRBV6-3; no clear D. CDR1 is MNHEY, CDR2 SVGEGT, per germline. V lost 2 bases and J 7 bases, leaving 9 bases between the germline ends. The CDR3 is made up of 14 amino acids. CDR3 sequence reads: CASSYGRANSPLHF. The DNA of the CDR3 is TGTGCCAGCAGTTACGGGAGGGCGAATTCACCCCTCCACTTT.

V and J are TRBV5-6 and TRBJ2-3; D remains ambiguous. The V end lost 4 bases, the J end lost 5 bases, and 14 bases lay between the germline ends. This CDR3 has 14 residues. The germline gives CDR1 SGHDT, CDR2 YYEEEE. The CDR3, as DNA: TGTGCCAGCAGCCCGGTCCCCCCGGGAGATACGCAGTATTTT. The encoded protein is CASSPVPPGDTQYF.

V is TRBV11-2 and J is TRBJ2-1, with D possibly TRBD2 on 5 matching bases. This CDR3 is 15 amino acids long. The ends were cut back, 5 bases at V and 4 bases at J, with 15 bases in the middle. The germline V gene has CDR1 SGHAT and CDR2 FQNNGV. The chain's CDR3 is CASSRDLTTYNEQFF. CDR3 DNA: TGTGCCAGCAGCCGGGATCTTACTACTTACAATGAGCAGTTCTTC.

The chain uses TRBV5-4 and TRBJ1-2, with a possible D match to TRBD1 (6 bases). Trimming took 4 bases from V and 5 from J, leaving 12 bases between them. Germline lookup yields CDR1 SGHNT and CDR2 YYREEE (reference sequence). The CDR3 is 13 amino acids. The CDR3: CASSATGEYGYTF. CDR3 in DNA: TGTGCCAGCAGCGCGACAGGAGAATATGGCTACACCTTC. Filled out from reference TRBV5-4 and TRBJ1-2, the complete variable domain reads ETGVTQSPTHLIKTRGQQVTLRCSSQSGHNTVSWYQQALGQGPQFIFQYYREEENGRGNFPPRFSGLQFPNYSSELNVNALELDDSALYLCASSATGEYGYTFGSGTRLTVV.

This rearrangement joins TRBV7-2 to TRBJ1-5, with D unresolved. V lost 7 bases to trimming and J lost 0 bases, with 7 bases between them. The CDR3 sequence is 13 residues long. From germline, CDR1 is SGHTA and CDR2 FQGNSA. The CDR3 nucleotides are TGTGCCAGCACCGTAAATAGCAATCAGCCCCAGCATTTT. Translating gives CASTVNSNQPQHF.